These 30 T cell receptor beta chains originate from one sample sequenced in a study of T-cell memory formation after mild COVID-19. TCRdb re-called the 5' RACE reads through MiXCR, storing one row per CDR3 protein. The sample includes around 450,000 distinct CDR3 sequences, 20% to 25% of them seen just once. What was sequenced was PBMCs or a T cell subset sorted from them (not recorded which). Receptors originate from an adult woman who had mild COVID-19 (a few samples of this study predate the infection). Cell type and time point are not known.

The CDR3 bases are TGTGCCAGCAGTGGTGGGACAGGGAGGAGGGAAGCAAAGACCGGGGAGCTGTTTTTT. Residues: CASSGGTGRREAKTGELFF. The rearrangement uses TRBV6-5 and TRBJ2-2; 9 bases align to TRBD1. CDR1 is MNHEY, CDR2 SVGAGI, per germline. V shed 5 bases and J 5 bases; nucleotides not matched to a gene: 18. This CDR3 has 19 amino acids.

In its sample, this clonotype was seen a few times. The chain links TRBV4-2 to TRBJ2-3; 11 bases line up with TRBD2. J lost 3 bases, V lost 0 bases, and 8 bases had no gene match. CDR1 is LGHNA, CDR2 YNFKEQ, per germline. This CDR3 region has 18 residues. CDR3 protein: CASSQDRLAGGSTDTQYF. The CDR3 region has the DNA TGTGCCAGCAGCCAAGATCGCCTAGCGGGAGGTTCTACAGATACGCAGTATTTT.

The chain is built from TRBV3-1 and TRBJ2-1, with 9 bases fitting TRBD2. CDR1 is LGHDT, CDR2 YNNKEL, per germline (reference sequence). The V segment lost 1 base and the J segment 3 bases; nucleotides outside the gene matches: 4. This CDR3 is built from 16 residues. Written as DNA, the CDR3 is TGTGCCAGCAGCCAAGCCCTAGCGGGGTTCTACAATGAGCAGTTCTTC. Its translation is CASSQALAGFYNEQFF.

In its sample, this clonotype was seen a few times. The chain recombines TRBV5-5 with TRBJ2-1; 10 bases align to TRBD1. This CDR3 is 19 amino acids long. The V gene end was trimmed by 3 bases and the J gene end by 7 bases; junction bases not matched to a gene: 19. The V gene's germline CDR1 is SGHKS and CDR2 YYEKEE (reference sequence). The CDR3 reads CASSWGWAETGGAWNEQFF. CDR3 bases: TGTGCCAGCAGCTGGGGATGGGCTGAGACAGGGGGCGCTTGGAATGAGCAGTTCTTC.

This clonotype was picked up a small number of times. V and J are TRBV12-3 or TRBV12-4 and TRBJ1-5, with D tentatively TRBD1 (6 bases). V was trimmed by 5 bases and J by 1 base, leaving 12 bases between them. This CDR3 is 15 amino acids long. The CDR3 region is CASSPRDTSNQPQHF. The CDR3 nucleotides read TGTGCCAGCAGTCCTCGGGACACGAGCAATCAGCCCCAGCATTTT.

This clonotype was counted many times. V and J are TRBV4-3 and TRBJ2-7; 8 bases line up with TRBD1. CDR3 size: 15 residues. J lost 0 bases, V lost 4 bases, and 5 bases had no gene match. Germline lookup yields CDR1 LGHNA and CDR2 YSLEER. The CDR3 is CASSPGTGDSYEQYF. CDR3 nucleotide sequence: TGCGCCAGCAGCCCTGGGACAGGAGACTCCTACGAGCAGTACTTC.

This clonotype occurred a few times. This chain links TRBV5-8 with TRBJ1-5, with no clear D. Per the germline V gene, CDR1 is SGHTS and CDR2 is YDEGEE. The V end was cut by 3 bases, the J end by 6 bases, with 13 bases between. The CDR3 is 14 amino acids. In DNA form, the CDR3 reads TGTGCCAGCAGCTGGCGAATTAATGGTCAGCCCCAGCATTTT. Translated, it gives CASSWRINGQPQHF.

This clonotype was seen a handful of times. This rearrangement joins TRBV18 to TRBJ1-2; 9 bases match TRBD1. CDR3 length: 13 amino acids. The germline gives CDR1 KGHSH, CDR2 LQKENI. The V and J ends lost 4 bases and 5 bases, in that order; junction bases with no gene match: 2. The chain's CDR3 is CASSRTGEYGYTF. DNA for the CDR3: TGTGCCAGCTCACGGACAGGGGAGTATGGCTACACCTTC.

The rearrangement joins TRBV3-1 to TRBJ1-5; the D gene is possibly TRBD1 (6 bases). The CDR3 sequence is 13 residues long. V lost 4 bases to trimming and J lost 4 bases, with 8 bases between them. Germline V CDR1 and CDR2: LGHDT, YNNKEL (reference sequence). The CDR3 coding sequence is TGTGCCAGCAGCCCCCAGGGGAATCAGCCCCAGCATTTT. Translated, it gives CASSPQGNQPQHF.

This chain connects TRBV24-1 to TRBJ2-1; 11 bases line up with TRBD2. V was clipped by 3 bases and J by 5 bases; unmatched bases: 20. The CDR3 is 21 residues long. The V gene's germline CDR1 is KGHDR and CDR2 SFDVKD. The CDR3 bases are TGTGCCACCAGTGATGCTAATAGCGGGAGGGCCCTTCGACAGATAAACAATGAGCAGTTCTTC. It is translated as CATSDANSGRALRQINNEQFF.

Only a few counts were recorded for this clonotype. CDR3 nucleotides: TGTGCCATCTCCGGGGGACGCACAGATACGCAGTATTTT. Protein: CAISGGRTDTQYF. V usage is TRBV10-3 and J usage is TRBJ2-3, with a possible D match to TRBD2 (6 bases). Germline CDR1 ENHRY, CDR2 SYGVKD. CDR3 size: 13 residues. V was pared by 8 bases and J by 1 base, with 10 bases between.

This rearrangement joins TRBV12-1 to TRBJ2-7; the DNA was not compared with TRBD1, the D call given in the table. TRBV12-1 is marked as a pseudogene. This CDR3 spans 15 amino acids. The CDR3 sequence is CASSCLGGRPYEQYF. As DNA, the CDR3 is TGTGCCAGCAGCTGCCTAGGGGGCCGACCCTACGAGCAGTACTTC.

This clonotype was seen at least ten times. The chain employs TRBV20-1 and TRBJ2-1, with 8 bases lining up with TRBD2. In germline, CDR1 is DFQATT, CDR2 SNEGSKA (reference sequence). CDR3 length: 14 amino acids. V lost 2 bases, J lost 5 bases, and 5 bases stayed unmatched. In DNA, the CDR3 is TGCAGTGCTAGAACACTAGCGGCTCACAATGAGCAGTTCTTC. Translating it yields CSARTLAAHNEQFF.

This clonotype occurred a few times. V usage is TRBV20-1 and J usage is TRBJ2-5; maybe TRBD1 (7 bases). The CDR3 contains 13 residues. Per germline, CDR1 DFQATT and CDR2 SNEGSKA (reference sequence). Trimming took 5 bases from V and 5 from J, leaving 15 bases between them. CDR3 loop: CSAPGQGGETQYF. The CDR3 DNA sequence: TGCAGTGCTCCCGGCCAGGGGGGCGAGACCCAGTACTTC.

CDR3 protein: CATSTATSGGYNEQFF. In DNA, the CDR3 is TGCGCCACCTCGACGGCTACTAGCGGGGGATACAATGAGCAGTTCTTC. The rearrangement links TRBV4-1 to TRBJ2-1; 11 positions agree with TRBD2. V lost 10 bases to trimming and J lost 4 bases; unmatched junction nucleotides: 12. Germline lookup yields CDR1 MGHRA and CDR2 YSYEKL. The CDR3 length is 16 residues.

This chain links TRBV7-9 with TRBJ1-1, with D tentatively TRBD1 (5 bases). Germline V gene lookup returns CDR1 SEHNR and CDR2 FQNEAQ (reference sequence). The CDR3 is 18 amino acids. Deletions cut 4 bases from V and 2 bases from J, with 23 bases between. DNA of the CDR3: TGTGCCAGCAGCTGGGGCATTAGTACAGTTTGGACCAACACTGAAGCTTTCTTT. Its translation is CASSWGISTVWTNTEAFF. Complete variable domain (other parts from reference TRBV7-9 and TRBJ1-1): DTGVSQNPRHKITKRGQNVTFRCDPISEHNRLYWYRQTLGQGPEFLTYFQNEAQLEKSRLLSDRFSAERPKGSFSTLEIQRTEQGDSAMYLCASSWGISTVWTNTEAFFGQGTRLTVV.

This clonotype has more than one count but fewer than ten. V gene TRBV12-3 or TRBV12-4 combines with J gene TRBJ2-7, with D possibly TRBD2 on 6 matching bases. The V end was cut by 3 bases, the J end by 3 bases, with 15 bases between. This CDR3 spans 15 amino acids. The CDR3 DNA sequence: TGTGCCAGCAGTTTTGGGGACTTACTTTTCTACGAGCAGTACTTC. Translating it yields CASSFGDLLFYEQYF.

This clonotype was detected only a few times. The rearrangement joins TRBV7-2 to TRBJ2-4; the D gene is possibly TRBD2 (6 bases). Trimming pared 3 bases from V and 7 bases from J, leaving 13 bases between. The germline CDR1 and CDR2 sequences are SGHTA and FQGNSA. This CDR3 spans 14 amino acids. CDR3 nucleotides: TGTGCCAGCAGCTTGGGACTTACGGGGAACATTCAGTACTTC. Translated, it gives CASSLGLTGNIQYF.

This rearrangement joins TRBV12-3 or TRBV12-4 to TRBJ2-2, with a possible D match to TRBD1 (6 bases). The V end lost 7 bases, the J end lost 5 bases, and 20 bases lay between the germline ends. The CDR3 loop spans 16 amino acids. CDR3 in amino acids: CASTLQGTTLTGELFF. CDR3 bases: TGTGCCAGCACCCTACAGGGAACTACCCTTACCGGGGAGCTGTTTTTT.

This clonotype came up a few times. The chain couples TRBV3-1 to TRBJ1-5; D is unclear. CDR1 is LGHDT, CDR2 YNNKEL, per germline (reference sequence). The CDR3 sequence is 13 residues long. Trimming cost V 5 bases and J 5 bases, with 10 bases left between them. CDR3 DNA: TGTGCCAGCAGCTCTTGGACTGATCAGCCCCAGCATTTT. Translating it yields CASSSWTDQPQHF. The entire variable domain, with the rest obtained from reference TRBV3-1 and TRBJ1-5, is as follows: DTAVSQTPKYLVTQMGNDKSIKCEQNLGHDTMYWYKQDSKKFLKIMFSYNNKELIINETVPNRFSPKSPDKAHLNLHINSLELGDSAVYFCASSSWTDQPQHFGDGTRLSIL.

In its sample, this clonotype was seen many times. This chain uses TRBV24-1 with TRBJ2-7; tentative D call: TRBD1 (6 bases). The germline V and J ends were trimmed by 3 bases and 7 bases, with 9 bases remaining between them. The CDR3 is made up of 12 amino acids. In germline, CDR1 is KGHDR, CDR2 SFDVKD. CDR3 bases: TGTGCCACCAGTGATACAGGGAAAGAGCAGTACTTC. Amino acids: CATSDTGKEQYF.

CDR3 in amino acids: CASSLTSGTGDAYEQYF. The CDR3 nucleotides are TGTGCCAGCAGCTTAACGTCCGGGACAGGGGACGCCTACGAGCAGTACTTC. This chain connects TRBV7-3 to TRBJ2-7; 10 nucleotides match TRBD1. Germline CDR1 reads SGHTA; CDR2 reads FQGTGA. The V segment lost 0 bases and the J segment 2 bases; nucleotides outside the gene matches: 7. This CDR3 comprises 17 residues.

The chain links TRBV15 to TRBJ1-1, with a possible D match to TRBD1 (6 bases). The ends were cut back, 0 bases at V and 3 bases at J, with 11 bases in the middle. CDR3 length: 15 residues. The germline CDR1 and CDR2 sequences are LNHNV and YYDKDF (reference sequence). The chain's CDR3 is CATSREVGGYTEAFF. DNA of the CDR3: TGTGCCACCAGCAGAGAAGTTGGGGGCTACACTGAAGCTTTCTTT.

V usage is TRBV24-1 and J usage is TRBJ2-1; D perhaps matches TRBD2 (6 bases). The CDR3 runs to 13 residues. In germline, CDR1 is KGHDR, CDR2 SFDVKD. Trimming removed 6 bases at V and 4 bases at J, with 9 bases between. In nucleotides, the CDR3 is TGTGCCACCAGTAGTGGGAGGTACAATGAGCAGTTCTTC. Amino acid sequence: CATSSGRYNEQFF.

The chain joins TRBV5-1 to TRBJ2-2, with 7 bases matching TRBD1. Germline CDR1 SGHRS, CDR2 YFSETQ. CDR3 length: 15 amino acids. Trimming at V came to 4 bases and at J to 4 bases, leaving 7 bases not matched to a gene. The DNA for the CDR3 is TGCGCCAGCAGCCTAGGACAGGCCCGCACCGGGGAGCTGTTTTTT. The encoded protein is CASSLGQARTGELFF.

The rearrangement joins TRBV18 to TRBJ1-1; 11 bases align to TRBD1. CDR1 is KGHSH and CDR2 is LQKENI in the germline V gene. The CDR3 runs to 15 residues. The trim removed 3 bases at V and 5 bases at J, leaving 5 bases unmatched. CDR3 sequence: CASSPDRGRWTEAFF. The CDR3, as DNA: TGTGCCAGCTCACCGGACAGGGGGCGATGGACTGAAGCTTTCTTT.

The chain uses TRBV6-2 or TRBV6-3 and TRBJ2-7; D might be TRBD1 or TRBD2, each matching 5 bases. The CDR3 is 14 amino acids. Per the germline V gene, CDR1 is MNHEY and CDR2 is SVGEGT. With 0 bases removed from V and 3 bases from J, the gap between germline ends came to 9 bases. CDR3 nucleotide sequence: TGTGCCAGCAGTTACTCCCCGGGGCTCTACGAGCAGTACTTC. Amino acids: CASSYSPGLYEQYF.

The chain is built from TRBV7-2 and TRBJ2-7; 11 bases fit TRBD1. Germline CDR1 SGHTA, CDR2 FQGNSA. The CDR3 sequence is 15 residues long. The V gene end was trimmed by 5 bases and the J gene end by 4 bases; junction bases not matched to a gene: 7. CDR3 sequence: CASSLMGQGGYEQYF. CDR3 sequence (DNA): TGTGCCAGCAGCCTAATGGGACAGGGGGGATACGAGCAGTACTTC.

This clonotype was counted a few times. This chain connects TRBV20-1 to TRBJ2-1, with TRBD2 identical over 10 bases. With V trimmed by 6 bases and J by 6 bases, 8 bases remained unmatched. Germline-derived CDR1 and CDR2 are DFQATT and SNEGSKA (reference sequence). The CDR3 runs to 14 residues. In DNA form, the CDR3 reads TGCAGTGCCCCTAAGCGGGGGGGGGTCAATGAGCAGTTCTTC. Residues: CSAPKRGGVNEQFF.

J is TRBJ2-7 and V is TRBV5-4; D unclear. V was pared by 0 bases and J by 7 bases, with 11 bases between. The CDR3 runs 13 residues. In germline, CDR1 is SGHNT, CDR2 YYREEE (reference sequence). The CDR3 sequence: CASSLVGVGEQYF. DNA of the CDR3: TGTGCCAGCAGCTTGGTTGGGGTCGGGGAGCAGTACTTC.